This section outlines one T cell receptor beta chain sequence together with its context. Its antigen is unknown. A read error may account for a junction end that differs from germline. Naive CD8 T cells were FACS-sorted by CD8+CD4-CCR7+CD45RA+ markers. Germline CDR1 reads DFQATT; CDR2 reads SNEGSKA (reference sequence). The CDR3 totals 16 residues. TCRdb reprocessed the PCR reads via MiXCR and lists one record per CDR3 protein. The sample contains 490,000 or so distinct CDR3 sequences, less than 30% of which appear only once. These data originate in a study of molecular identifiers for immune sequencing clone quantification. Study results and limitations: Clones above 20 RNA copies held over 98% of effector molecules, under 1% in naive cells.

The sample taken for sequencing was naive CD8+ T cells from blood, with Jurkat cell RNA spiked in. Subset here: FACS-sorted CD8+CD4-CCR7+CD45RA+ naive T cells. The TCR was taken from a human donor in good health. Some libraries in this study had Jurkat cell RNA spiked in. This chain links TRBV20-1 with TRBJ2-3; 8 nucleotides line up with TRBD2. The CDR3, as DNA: TGCAGTGCTAGAGACCTAAACCGGGGGGGCACAGGTACGCAGTATTTT. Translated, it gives CSARDLNRGGTGTQYF.